What follows are 27 T cell receptor beta chains derived from one specimen sequenced in a study of vaccination effects on CD4 cells after COVID-19 (dated by TCRdb to the early 2020s). In the ViraFEST assay, PBMC were stimulated with viral peptide pools, and antigen-specific CD4+ T cell clonotypes were then identified by expansion using TCR sequencing. After more than 9 days of culture, CD4+ T cells were isolated with the EasySep CD4+ T cell isolation kit. Two doses of either the BNT162b2 or the mRNA-1273 mRNA SARS-CoV-2 vaccine were administered to participants. These receptors lack a known antigen. Preparation of the library involved the immunoSEQ multiplex PCR assay. The clones in this table, taken by TCRdb from immuneACCESS, are in-frame only. Not every clone is retained; where verified, under half of the shortfall comes from an unresolved V gene, and the cause of the rest is unknown. This sample lists tens of thousands of clones; more than 60% were detected once. The biggest ten clones account for under 1.2% of the sample.

This specimen consisted of CD4+ T cells from PBMCs cultured with HCoV-OC43 spike peptides, obtained after COVID-19 vaccination. Per the publication, the cell subset or site label means: HCoV-OC43 spike overlapping peptide pool stimulation. The receptors stem from a human donor who received a COVID-19 vaccine.

This clone has only a few counts. The V call is TRBV4-2, the J call TRBJ2-2, with D uncertain. Deletions cut 1 base from V and 6 bases from J, with 12 bases between. Germline V lookup: CDR1 LGHNA, CDR2 YNFKEQ. The CDR3 is 15 residues long. In DNA, the CDR3 is TGTGCCAGCAGCCAAGGAGGTCCAGGTGCCGGGGAGCTGTTTTTT. This sequence encodes CASSQGGPGAGELFF.

The chain links TRBV3-1 (or the pseudogene TRBV3-2) to TRBJ2-2; 8 nucleotides agree with TRBD1. The trim removed 4 bases at V and 4 bases at J, leaving 2 bases unmatched. In germline, CDR1 is LGHDT, CDR2 YNNKEL (reference sequence). CDR3 size: 14 residues. The CDR3, as DNA: TGTGCCAGCAGCCCTGGACAGGGCACCGGGGAGCTGTTTTTT. This translates into CASSPGQGTGELFF.

V usage is TRBV15 and J usage is TRBJ1-5; 9 nucleotides match TRBD1. There are 19 residues in the CDR3. The V gene's germline CDR1 is LNHNV and CDR2 YYDKDF (reference sequence). The junction had 16 bases not matched to a gene; V was cut back by 0 bases and J by 7 bases. The CDR3 is CATSRDLGTGLGYLQPQHF. CDR3 DNA sequence: TGTGCCACCAGCAGAGATCTGGGGACAGGGTTGGGTTATCTGCAGCCCCAGCATTTT.

This clone was observed a few times. The V call is TRBV7-2, the J call TRBJ2-1, with 10 bases matching TRBD2. The CDR3 is 16 residues long. Germline CDR1 SGHTA, CDR2 FQGNSA. Trimming cost V 1 base and J 4 bases; bases outside gene matches: 4. The CDR3: CASSLVVAGGYNEQFF. In DNA, the CDR3 is TGTGCCAGCAGCTTAGTAGTAGCGGGGGGTTACAATGAGCAGTTCTTC.

V is TRBV2 and J is TRBJ2-1; 9 nucleotides align to TRBD1. CDR1 and CDR2 from the germline V gene are SNHLY and FYNNEI. J lost 4 bases, V lost 7 bases, and 11 bases had no gene match. The CDR3 consists of 16 residues. CDR3 sequence: CASIKQPGQGYNEQFF. The CDR3 nucleotides are TGTGCCAGCATTAAGCAGCCGGGACAGGGATACAATGAGCAGTTCTTC.

The chain joins TRBV18 to TRBJ2-6; the match to TRBD1 covers 9 bases. CDR3 length: 22 amino acids. CDR1 and CDR2 from the germline V gene are KGHSH and LQKENI. The V and J ends lost 1 base and 0 bases, in that order; junction bases with no gene match: 16. CDR3 loop: CASSPRSPRSTGGSSGANVLTF. The CDR3 DNA sequence: TGTGCCAGCTCACCACGTTCCCCCCGATCGACAGGGGGTAGCTCTGGGGCCAACGTCCTGACTTTC.

The V call is TRBV12-5, the J call TRBJ2-1; 7 nucleotides line up with TRBD2. CDR1 is LGHNT, CDR2 FRNRAP, per germline. V dropped 0 bases and J dropped 5; count of bases not matched to a gene: 10. The CDR3 contains 17 residues. CDR3 sequence reads: CASGLVLGGGPHNEQFF. The CDR3 DNA reads TGTGCTAGTGGTTTGGTACTTGGCGGGGGACCTCACAATGAGCAGTTCTTC. Complete variable domain (other parts from reference TRBV12-5 and TRBJ2-1): DARVTQTPRHKVTEMGQEVTMRCQPILGHNTVFWYRQTMMQGLELLAYFRNRAPLDDSGMPKDRFSAEMPDATLATLKIQPSEPRDSAVYFCASGLVLGGGPHNEQFFGPGTRLTVL.

The chain joins TRBV28 to TRBJ2-2; D not certain. Germline V gene lookup returns CDR1 MDHEN and CDR2 SYDVKM. V was shortened by 7 bases and J by 14 bases, with 17 bases between the two germline ends. CDR3 length: 12 amino acids. The CDR3 protein is CASTTSPMGLFF. The CDR3 coding sequence is TGTGCCAGCACTACAAGCCCGATGGGTCTGTTTTTT.

The chain joins TRBV23-1 to TRBJ2-7, with TRBD2 matching 9 bases. TRBV23-1 is assigned to the ORF class and has an uncertain function. V dropped 0 bases and J dropped 3; count of bases not matched to a gene: 9. The CDR3 length is 17 residues. In DNA form, the CDR3 reads TGCGCCAGCAGTCAATCCCCAAAACGACTAGCGGACTACGAGCAGTACGTC. The encoded protein is CASSQSPKRLADYEQYV.

This clone has more than one count but fewer than ten. The V and J genes are TRBV30 and TRBJ2-6; 12 positions agree with TRBD1. The CDR3 spans 17 residues. Germline V gene sequence: CDR1 GTSNPN, CDR2 SVGIG (reference sequence). Losses at the gene ends were 5 bases for V and 4 bases for J; bases not matched to a gene: 9. CDR3 bases: TGTGCCTGGTACCGGGACAGGGGGCGCCGAGGGGCCAACGTCCTGACTTTC. The encoded protein is CAWYRDRGRRGANVLTF.

The chain couples TRBV24-1 to TRBJ2-5, with unresolved D. The V gene lost 4 bases and the J gene lost 5 bases, with 10 bases spanning the gap. Germline-derived CDR1 and CDR2 are KGHDR and SFDVKD. The CDR3 is made up of 13 amino acids. The CDR3 nucleotides are TGTGCCACCAGTGACACTACTTTTGAGACCCAGTACTTC. Protein: CATSDTTFETQYF.

This chain joins TRBV6-4 and TRBJ2-3, with D unclear. V was pared by 7 bases and J by 5 bases, with 16 bases between. The CDR3 is 14 residues long. Germline CDR1 reads MRHNA; CDR2 reads SNTAGT. The CDR3 sequence: CASKTAKAQDTQYF. CDR3 sequence (DNA): TGTGCCAGCAAAACGGCGAAGGCACAAGATACGCAGTATTTT.

The J gene is TRBJ1-1, the V gene TRBV24-1; D unclear. V lost 12 bases and J lost 1, with 14 bases in between. This CDR3 contains 13 residues. CDR1 and CDR2 from the germline V gene are KGHDR and SFDVKD. CDR3 sequence: CASRGVSNTEAFF. As DNA, the CDR3 is TGTGCCTCCCGCGGGGTCTCGAACACTGAAGCTTTCTTT.

The chain joins TRBV6-5 to TRBJ2-3; 7 nucleotides agree with TRBD1. The germline gives CDR1 MNHEY, CDR2 SVGAGI. The CDR3 sequence is 14 residues long. The V gene end was trimmed by 4 bases and the J gene end by 4 bases; junction bases not matched to a gene: 5. The CDR3 sequence: CASSFRQGADTQYF. The CDR3 bases are TGTGCCAGCAGTTTCCGACAGGGCGCAGATACGCAGTATTTT.

The chain uses TRBV18 and TRBJ2-5; TRBD2 matches at 7 bases. Germline V gene sequence: CDR1 KGHSH, CDR2 LQKENI. This CDR3 is built from 15 residues. V shed 1 base and J 0 bases; nucleotides not matched to a gene: 2. The chain's CDR3 is CASSPRLADQETQYF. The CDR3 bases are TGTGCCAGCTCACCACGGCTAGCGGACCAAGAGACCCAGTACTTC.

The chain has TRBV10-1 and TRBJ2-3, with 7 bases matching TRBD1. Looked up from germline, CDR1 is WNHNN and CDR2 is SYGVQD (reference sequence). This CDR3 contains 16 residues. J gave up 3 bases and V 3 bases, and 9 bases lay outside the gene matches. The CDR3 bases are TGCGCCAGCAGTGACACCCTGAGGGGGCGGACAGATACGCAGTATTTT. As protein: CASSDTLRGRTDTQYF.

The rearrangement links TRBV28 to TRBJ1-5; no clear D. The CDR3 is 14 amino acids. The V gene lost 3 bases and the J gene lost 3 bases, with 9 bases spanning the gap. The germline CDR1 and CDR2 sequences are MDHEN and SYDVKM. The CDR3 coding sequence is TGTGCCAGCAGTTTGGGCAGGCTCAATCAGCCCCAGCATTTT. This sequence encodes CASSLGRLNQPQHF.

For the CDR3, the DNA is TGTGCCAGCAGTGAACCCCATTACGGTAACTATGGCTACACCTTC. Its protein is CASSEPHYGNYGYTF. V is TRBV6-1 and J is TRBJ1-2; D not resolved. CDR1 and CDR2 (germline): MNHNS, SASEGT. The V and J ends lost 2 bases and 1 base respectively, with 11 bases between them. The CDR3 loop spans 15 amino acids.

This clone was detected once. This chain links TRBV28 with TRBJ1-5; 7 bases are a match to TRBD1. V gave up 3 bases and J gave up 3 bases; unmatched junction bases: 5. The germline CDR1 and CDR2 sequences are MDHEN and SYDVKM. The CDR3 runs to 15 residues. CDR3 residues: CASSFGTAYNQPQHF. DNA for the CDR3: TGTGCCAGCAGTTTCGGGACAGCTTACAATCAGCCCCAGCATTTT.

The rearrangement links TRBV6-5 to TRBJ1-2; no reliable D call. The germline V gene has CDR1 MNHEY and CDR2 SVGAGI. The CDR3 extends over 14 amino acids. V shed 8 bases and J shed 5 bases, with 18 bases lying between them. The CDR3 DNA reads TGTGCCAGCCCGGACCGTATATTTCGGTATGGCTACACCTTC. It specifies CASPDRIFRYGYTF.

V gene TRBV5-1 combines with J gene TRBJ2-1, with 7 bases lining up with TRBD1. In germline, CDR1 is SGHRS, CDR2 YFSETQ. V gave up 4 bases and J gave up 4 bases; unmatched junction bases: 5. The CDR3 spans 14 residues. Here the CDR3 DNA reads TGCGCCAGCAGCCCAAGGACAGGATACAATGAGCAGTTCTTC. This sequence encodes CASSPRTGYNEQFF.

CDR3 in DNA: TGTGCCAGTACCCCCCGAGGATATGGCTACACCTTC. This gives the protein CASTPRGYGYTF. The rearrangement uses TRBV19 and TRBJ1-2; D not certain. Germline lookup yields CDR1 LNHDA and CDR2 SQIVND (reference sequence). Trimming shortened V by 7 bases and J by 5 bases, and 11 bases separated the two germline ends. The CDR3 sequence is 12 residues long.

J is TRBJ2-5 and V is TRBV5-1; 9 nucleotides agree with TRBD2. Germline V gives CDR1 SGHRS, CDR2 YFSETQ. The CDR3 has 14 residues. The V gene end was trimmed by 4 bases and the J gene end by 4 bases; junction bases not matched to a gene: 5. CDR3 bases: TGCGCCAGCAGCGGCGGGGGGGTGAGAGAGACCCAGTACTTC. Translating gives CASSGGGVRETQYF.

There are a few counts of this clone. V is TRBV4-3 and J is TRBJ2-1; a possible D gene is TRBD1 (7 bases). The CDR3 spans 17 residues. Trimming shortened V by 0 bases and J by 6 bases, and 18 bases separated the two germline ends. Per germline, CDR1 LGHNA and CDR2 YSLEER. The CDR3 here is CASSQERQGGWGNEQFF. The CDR3 nucleotides are TGCGCCAGCAGCCAAGAGAGACAGGGAGGTTGGGGCAATGAGCAGTTCTTC.

The rearrangement uses TRBV5-1 and TRBJ1-4; TRBD1 aligns across 7 bases. Germline-derived CDR1 and CDR2 are SGHRS and YFSETQ. The ends lost 5 bases at V and 4 bases at J; junction bases unmatched: 5. The CDR3 sequence is 14 residues long. The CDR3 loop reads CASSRDSFNEKLFF. The CDR3 bases are TGCGCCAGCAGTCGGGACAGTTTTAATGAAAAACTGTTTTTT.

The J gene is TRBJ2-3, the V gene TRBV24-1; 8 bases fit TRBD2. CDR3 length: 16 amino acids. CDR1 KGHDR and CDR2 SFDVKD come from the germline V gene. V lost 4 bases, J lost 1 base, and 6 bases stayed unmatched. The CDR3, as DNA: TGTGCCACCAGTGAAACTAGCGGAGGCCGCACAGATACGCAGTATTTT. Its translation: CATSETSGGRTDTQYF.

The chain is built from TRBV6-5 and TRBJ1-2, with D unresolved. Germline V CDR1 and CDR2: MNHEY, SVGAGI. The CDR3 is 13 residues long. Deletions cut 0 bases from V and 6 bases from J, with 8 bases between. CDR3 region: CASSYSRRNGYTF. CDR3 DNA: TGTGCCAGCAGTTACTCGAGGCGGAATGGCTACACCTTC.